A single sample gave rise to the 9 T cell receptor beta chains below, sequenced in a study of shared clonotypes between healthy human individuals. The protocol was immunoSEQ multiplex PCR, while the TCRdb copy is restricted to in-frame clones and leaves out a portion. Among approximately 2.5 million clones listed, around 90% were seen once. The sample comprised naive CD4+ T cells sorted from blood. Described subset: CD45RA+ positively selected. All receptors come from a man aged 18 to 35 in good health.

The chain couples TRBV28 to TRBJ2-3, with TRBD1 matching 8 bases. CDR3 length equals 11 residues. V was clipped by 6 bases and J by 10 bases; unmatched bases: 3. CDR1 is MDHEN, CDR2 SYDVKM, per germline. The CDR3, as DNA: TGTGCCAGCAGGACGGACAGGGCGCAGTATTTT. Its translation is CASRTDRAQYF.

The chain uses TRBV4-3 and TRBJ2-5; D is possibly TRBD1 (5 bases). This CDR3 has 14 residues. Trimming pared 4 bases from V and 5 bases from J, leaving 14 bases between. The V gene's germline CDR1 is LGHNA and CDR2 YSLEER. This chain's CDR3 is CASSPRWGSETQYF. The CDR3 region has the DNA TGCGCCAGCAGCCCTCGATGGGGCTCGGAGACCCAGTACTTC.

The V gene is TRBV5-1, the J gene TRBJ2-1; D possibly corresponds to TRBD2 (6 bases). V lost 0 bases to trimming and J lost 7 bases, with 17 bases between them. Germline CDR1 is SGHRS and CDR2 is YFSETQ. The CDR3 is 16 residues long. The CDR3 reads CASSLAGGTRVNEQFF. The CDR3 DNA follows: TGCGCCAGCAGCTTGGCCGGAGGGACTCGTGTAAATGAGCAGTTCTTC.

Remarks on this clone: Other DNA sequences in this sample translate to the same CDR3. The rearrangement uses TRBV5-1 and TRBJ2-2; D is possibly TRBD1 or TRBD2 (6 bases each). Trimming took off 0 bases at V and 5 bases at J, with 11 bases between the two ends. There are 15 residues in the CDR3. Germline V lookup: CDR1 SGHRS, CDR2 YFSETQ. The CDR3 reads CASSLAQGGTGELFF. The CDR3 DNA is TGCGCCAGCAGCTTGGCACAGGGAGGTACCGGGGAGCTGTTTTTT.

The CDR3 nucleotides read TGTGCCTGGAAGGAGAGAAACCCTCCGGATACGCAGTATTTT. Its translation: CAWKERNPPDTQYF. V gene TRBV30 combines with J gene TRBJ2-3; D not resolved. V lost 4 bases and J lost 6, with 17 bases in between. The CDR3 is 14 amino acids. Germline V CDR1 and CDR2: GTSNPN, SVGIG (reference sequence).

The V gene is TRBV5-6, the J gene TRBJ2-5; D is unresolved. Germline loops: CDR1 SGHDT, CDR2 YYEEEE. CDR3 size: 12 residues. The V end was cut by 3 bases, the J end by 5 bases, with 8 bases between. The CDR3 is CASSSGVETQYF. For the CDR3, the DNA is TGTGCCAGCAGCTCTGGGGTGGAGACCCAGTACTTC.

The count of this clone is one. The rearrangement uses TRBV27 and TRBJ1-4; TRBD1 might be the D (5 bases). The germline CDR1 and CDR2 sequences are MNHEY and SMNVEV (reference sequence). Trimming took off 6 bases at V and 2 bases at J, with 13 bases between the two ends. CDR3 length: 15 residues. This chain's CDR3 is CASRPGGGTNEKLFF. The CDR3 nucleotides are TGTGCCAGCAGGCCAGGCGGGGGTACTAATGAAAAACTGTTTTTT.

CDR3 nucleotide sequence: TGTGCCAGCAGCGTAGCTTCTGTGATGGCAATGTATTTT. Translation: CASSVASVMAMYF. This chain connects TRBV9 to TRBJ2-3; D is ambiguous. CDR3 size: 13 residues. CDR1 SGDLS and CDR2 YYNGEE come from the germline V gene. V was trimmed by 0 bases and J by 14 bases, leaving 16 bases between them. Combining the CDR3 with reference TRBV9 and TRBJ2-3 gives the whole variable domain DSGVTQTPKHLITATGQRVTLRCSPRSGDLSVYWYQQSLDQGLQFLIQYYNGEERAKGNILERFSAQQFPDLHSELNLSSLELGDSALYFCASSVASVMAMYFGPGTRLTVL.

The chain couples TRBV5-4 to TRBJ2-1; possibly TRBD1 for D (5 bases). Trimming cost V 3 bases and J 6 bases, with 19 bases left between them. Germline-derived CDR1 and CDR2 are SGHNT and YYREEE (reference sequence). The CDR3 contains 16 residues. CDR3 protein: CASSSTNQGRSNEQFF. The CDR3 DNA reads as TGTGCCAGCAGCTCAACAAACCAGGGTAGGAGCAATGAGCAGTTCTTC.